Listed here are 19 T cell receptor beta chains from one sample, sequenced in a study of OX40 agonist ivuxolimab in advanced cancers. Profiling relied on immunoSEQ multiplex PCR, and the TCRdb table lists in-frame clones only, not all of them. The sample includes about 36,000 clones, 65% to 85% of them seen just once. The specimen was CD4+ or CD8+ T cells sorted from blood, collected in a trial of the OX40 agonist ivuxolimab. Receptors originate from an adult with an advanced solid tumor such as melanoma, head and neck, liver or kidney cancer.

Only one count was recorded for this clone. This sample also contains other DNA sequences that code for the same CDR3. The J gene is TRBJ1-2, the V gene TRBV6-1, with 7 bases aligning to TRBD1. The CDR3 has 13 amino acids. Germline V lookup: CDR1 MNHNS, CDR2 SASEGT. V lost 5 bases, J lost 4 bases, and 4 bases stayed unmatched. The DNA for the CDR3 is TGTGCCAGCAGTCCTGGACAGGTCTATGGCTACACCTTC. Translating it yields CASSPGQVYGYTF.

The rearrangement joins TRBV5-5 to TRBJ2-1, with a possible D match to TRBD1 (6 bases). In germline, CDR1 is SGHKS, CDR2 YYEKEE (reference sequence). CDR3 length: 15 residues. The ends were cut back, 0 bases at V and 4 bases at J, with 11 bases in the middle. The CDR3, as DNA: TGTGCCAGCAGCTTGGGAGGGGGAATATACAATGAGCAGTTCTTC. Translated: CASSLGGGIYNEQFF. Together with reference TRBV5-5 and TRBJ2-1, the CDR3 gives the full variable domain: DAGVTQSPTHLIKTRGQQVTLRCSPISGHKSVSWYQQVLGQGPQFIFQYYEKEERGRGNFPDRFSARQFPNYSSELNVNALLLGDSALYLCASSLGGGIYNEQFFGPGTRLTVL.

The chain links TRBV14 to TRBJ2-5, with no clear D. Germline CDR1 is SGHDN and CDR2 is FVKESK. The CDR3 contains 12 residues. The V gene lost 4 bases and the J gene lost 7 bases, with 10 bases spanning the gap. In nucleotides, the CDR3 is TGTGCCAGCAGCCCCCTTTCTGGGACCCAGTACTTC. Its translation is CASSPLSGTQYF.

The rearrangement joins TRBV5-1 to TRBJ2-1; unclear D gene. V was shortened by 4 bases and J by 5 bases, with 10 bases between the two germline ends. The CDR3 contains 13 residues. Germline V gives CDR1 SGHRS, CDR2 YFSETQ. CDR3 in DNA: TGCGCCAGCAGCCGGGCCTTAGACAATGAGCAGTTCTTC. Encoded protein: CASSRALDNEQFF.

The rearrangement links TRBV11-2 to TRBJ1-5; possible D gene TRBD1, 5 bases. The CDR3 contains 14 residues. The V gene's germline CDR1 is SGHAT and CDR2 FQNNGV. The V end lost 4 bases, the J end lost 3 bases, and 10 bases lay between the germline ends. CDR3 loop: CASSSGSANQPQHF. DNA of the CDR3: TGTGCCAGCAGCTCAGGGTCTGCCAATCAGCCCCAGCATTTT.

This chain connects TRBV6-1 to TRBJ1-1; 9 bases agree with TRBD1. Looked up from germline, CDR1 is MNHNS and CDR2 is SASEGT. V trimming: 3 bases; J trimming: 10 bases; junction bases outside the gene matches: 6. The CDR3 extends over 13 amino acids. The CDR3 here is CASSDTGTGIAFF. The CDR3 DNA reads TGTGCCAGCAGTGACACCGGGACAGGGATAGCTTTCTTT.

V and J are TRBV5-6 and TRBJ1-2; the match to TRBD1 covers 9 bases. The trim removed 2 bases at V and 6 bases at J, leaving 2 bases unmatched. Germline V gene sequence: CDR1 SGHDT, CDR2 YYEEEE. This CDR3 has 13 amino acids. The CDR3 loop is CASSFRQGDGYTF. The CDR3 nucleotides are TGTGCCAGCAGCTTTAGACAGGGGGATGGCTACACCTTC.

A single count supports this clone. The genes are TRBV6-1 and TRBJ2-5, with 10 bases identical to TRBD1. The CDR3 has 16 amino acids. Germline CDR1 MNHNS, CDR2 SASEGT. With 2 bases clipped from V and 5 bases from J, the junction kept 8 bases outside the gene matches. CDR3 nucleotide sequence: TGTGCCAGCAGTGAAAACGTTGCGGGACAGGGGGAGACCCAGTACTTC. Residues: CASSENVAGQGETQYF.

This clone was counted a single time. The rearrangement uses TRBV27 and TRBJ2-7, with 7 bases that match TRBD1. The germline gives CDR1 MNHEY, CDR2 SMNVEV (reference sequence). The CDR3 loop spans 13 amino acids. Trimming at V came to 5 bases and at J to 5 bases, leaving 6 bases not matched to a gene. CDR3 sequence: CASSINQGDEQYF. The CDR3 coding sequence is TGTGCCAGCAGTATAAATCAGGGGGACGAGCAGTACTTC.

This clone was seen a handful of times. The rearrangement joins TRBV14 to TRBJ1-2; maybe TRBD1 (6 bases). The ends were cut back, 2 bases at V and 5 bases at J, with 15 bases in the middle. Germline-derived CDR1 and CDR2 are SGHDN and FVKESK. This CDR3 has 15 residues. CDR3 sequence: CASSQWGPRGYGYTF. The CDR3 nucleotides read TGTGCCAGCAGCCAATGGGGTCCTAGGGGGTATGGCTACACCTTC.

This chain connects TRBV6-6 to TRBJ2-1; the D is unclear. V lost 5 bases to trimming and J lost 5 bases, with 1 base between them. CDR1 and CDR2 (germline): MNHNY, SVGAGI (reference sequence). This CDR3 has 10 residues. The DNA of the CDR3 is TGTGCCAGCAGTGACAATGAGCAGTTCTTC. It codes for CASSDNEQFF.

The DNA of the CDR3 is TGTGCCAGCAGCTTGGAACTAGCGGGGGAAGGAGAGACCCAGTACTTC. This sequence encodes CASSLELAGEGETQYF. The rearrangement links TRBV5-6 to TRBJ2-5, with 11 bases identical to TRBD2. The CDR3 runs to 16 residues. Germline CDR1 and CDR2: SGHDT and YYEEEE. V dropped 0 bases and J dropped 4; count of bases not matched to a gene: 5.

The chain carries TRBV25-1 and TRBJ2-1; D is perhaps TRBD1 or TRBD2 (5 bases each). V lost 6 bases to trimming and J lost 14 bases, with 14 bases between them. Per the germline V gene, CDR1 is MGHDK and CDR2 is SYGVNS. The CDR3 spans 11 residues. CDR3 in amino acids: CASRRGVVEFF. In DNA, the CDR3 is TGTGCCAGCAGGAGAGGGGTAGTGGAGTTCTTC.

J is TRBJ2-6 and V is TRBV7-9; no definite D call. Germline loops: CDR1 SEHNR, CDR2 FQNEAQ (reference sequence). V was trimmed by 4 bases and J by 1 base, leaving 20 bases between them. The CDR3 covers 19 residues. CDR3 DNA sequence: TGTGCCAGCAGCTGGCCCCAGGCGGACGCACTATCTGGGGCCAACGTCCTGACTTTC. Its translation: CASSWPQADALSGANVLTF.

This clone was recorded a few times. The rearrangement uses TRBV30 and TRBJ1-4; D gene ambiguous. Trimming removed 4 bases at V and 5 bases at J, with 11 bases between. This CDR3 region has 13 residues. CDR1 is GTSNPN, CDR2 SVGIG, per germline (reference sequence). CDR3 sequence (DNA): TGTGCCTGGAATACTGGCCTAAATGAAAAACTGTTTTTT. It specifies CAWNTGLNEKLFF.

The CDR3 sequence: CASSHWGVNTGELFF. As DNA, the CDR3 is TGTGCCAGCAGCCACTGGGGGGTAAACACCGGGGAGCTGTTTTTT. V gene TRBV5-6 combines with J gene TRBJ2-2, with a possible D match to TRBD2 (6 bases). V shed 4 bases and J shed 2 bases, with 12 bases lying between them. This CDR3 contains 15 residues. Germline V gene lookup returns CDR1 SGHDT and CDR2 YYEEEE.

The rearrangement links TRBV5-4 to TRBJ2-7; 8 nucleotides line up with TRBD1. J was trimmed by 4 bases and V by 6 bases; bases with no gene match: 15. The germline gives CDR1 SGHNT, CDR2 YYREEE (reference sequence). The CDR3 sequence is 16 residues long. The CDR3 sequence: CASNGPGDRGSYEQYF. The CDR3 DNA reads TGTGCCAGCAACGGCCCTGGCGACAGGGGTTCTTACGAGCAGTACTTC.

This chain links TRBV5-1 with TRBJ2-7, with 7 nucleotides matching TRBD2. This CDR3 region has 16 residues. Germline CDR1 SGHRS, CDR2 YFSETQ. V trimming: 1 base; J trimming: 0 bases; junction bases outside the gene matches: 7. The CDR3 bases are TGCGCCAGCAGCTTGTGGCTAGCGGAGAGCTCCTACGAGCAGTACTTC. It is translated as CASSLWLAESSYEQYF. The full variable domain, in which reference TRBV5-1 and TRBJ2-7 provide the parts outside the CDR3, is KAGVTQTPRYLIKTRGQQVTLSCSPISGHRSVSWYQQTPGQGLQFLFEYFSETQRNKGNFPGRFSGRQFSNSRSEMNVSTLELGDSALYLCASSLWLAESSYEQYFGPGTRLTVT.

This chain uses TRBV5-6 with TRBJ2-1; D is unclear. The germline CDR1 and CDR2 sequences are SGHDT and YYEEEE. Trimming cost V 0 bases and J 5 bases, with 12 bases left between them. This CDR3 comprises 15 residues. The CDR3 loop reads CASSLGVVWNNEQFF. The DNA of the CDR3 is TGTGCCAGCAGCTTGGGGGTTGTGTGGAACAATGAGCAGTTCTTC.